This T cell receptor (beta chain) was documented in a study of T cells in Graves' hyperthyroidism and ophthalmopathy. General observations from the study: A model built on 13 V-J features separated ophthalmopathy from stable hyperthyroidism. Most thyroid clonotypes that were expanded above 0.001 also turned up in blood.

This CDR3 is 19 amino acids long. CDR1 and CDR2 (germline): SQVTM, ANQGSEA. The V and J ends lost 3 bases and 2 bases respectively, with 28 bases between them. Ten or more counts support this clonotype. Its antigen is undetermined. Amplified regions were TCR beta CDR3 sequences from RNA transcripts. HTBI primers drove first-round RT-PCR of the TCR CDR3. TCRdb ran MiXCR on the multiplex PCR reads and lists one entry per CDR3 protein. The sample has 600,000 or so distinct CDR3 sequences; 12% to 15% are singletons. J is TRBJ1-1 and V is TRBV29-1; possible D gene TRBD1, 6 bases. The receptor comes from a woman between 18 and 29 years old with Graves' ophthalmopathy. Sequencing was performed on blood. DNA for the CDR3: TGCAGCGTTGATGGGAAAGCGCCGGGACAACTATGGACAAACACTGAAGCTTTCTTT. Translating it yields CSVDGKAPGQLWTNTEAFF. The variable domain in full, with the rest retrieved from reference TRBV29-1 and TRBJ1-1, is SAVISQKPSRDICQRGTSLTIQCQVDSQVTMMFWYRQQPGQSLTLIATANQGSEATYESGFVIDKFPISRPNLTFSTLTVSNMSPEDSSIYLCSVDGKAPGQLWTNTEAFFGQGTRLTVV.